The sequence of this TCR beta chain was determined in a study of PD-L1 blockade in urothelial cancer. Sequencing used immunoSEQ multiplex PCR; TCRdb keeps in-frame clones, though not all of them. In the table there are around 50,000 clones, roughly 88% of which are singletons. In germline, CDR1 is WNHNN, CDR2 SYGVQD (reference sequence). CDR3 length: 14 residues. The V end was cut by 3 bases, the J end by 3 bases, with 10 bases between. The time point was: peripheral blood 6 weeks after treatment start. The chain joins TRBV10-1 to TRBJ2-3; D perhaps matches TRBD2 (5 bases). The receptor's source is a man aged 45-60 years with urothelial cancer. The source material was PBMCs, sampled around atezolizumab (anti-PD-L1) treatment. In nucleotides, the CDR3 is TGCGCCAGCAGTGATAGGGAGCGGACAGATACGCAGTATTTT. Translated: CASSDRERTDTQYF.